The clone carrying this TCR beta chain was detected only a few times. Indicated time point: patch test 1, 2 weeks after DPC sensitization. The treatment denotes: therapeutic diphenylcyclopropenone sensitization with weekly scalp DPC. Trimming cost V 7 bases and J 0 bases, with 10 bases left between them. The CDR3 runs 14 residues. Germline V gene lookup returns CDR1 MNHNS and CDR2 SASEGT. This sample was included in a study of human T cells and chemical hapten exposure. Using its own MiXCR run on the RACE reads, TCRdb lists one record per CDR3 protein. The data show roughly 72,000 distinct CDR3 sequences, about a tenth seen once.

The genes are TRBV6-1 and TRBJ2-1; a possible D gene is TRBD2 (6 bases). The sequencing here drew on whole blood, taken in connection with sensitization to the hapten diphenylcyclopropenone (DPC). The source is a woman aged 45 to 65 with alopecia areata. Some clones in this sample may be carry-over from other donors' samples. CDR3 nucleotides: TGTGCCAGCACAGGGAGGACCTCCTACAATGAGCAGTTCTTC. Encoded protein: CASTGRTSYNEQFF.